This TCR beta chain was sequenced in a study of T cells in Graves' hyperthyroidism and ophthalmopathy (dated by TCRdb to the late 2010s). Background for the entire study: Peripheral blood samples were taken at initial diagnosis, before any treatment was given. According to the paper, TCR Vbeta CDR3 sequencing was carried out on 135 peripheral blood samples, which came from some 41 ophthalmopathy, roughly 75 hyperthyroidism and approximately 17 progressor patients. To identify TCR V-J signatures that set the groups apart, the researchers used a discovery cohort of about a hundred patients, made up of 43 with Graves' ophthalmopathy and approximately 57 with stable Graves' hyperthyroidism. Prospective prediction of ophthalmopathy was tested in an independent validation cohort consisting of 18 to 20 hyperthyroidism patients and 15 or so patients who later progressed to ophthalmopathy. Following sampling, methimazole starting at 30 mg daily was given to hyperthyroidism patients, and high-dose intravenous methylprednisolone was given to ophthalmopathy patients. In several Graves' hyperthyroidism patients, the study also compared T-cell repertoires from thyroid tissue with T-cell repertoires from blood. The 100 or so discovery patients were divided at random into training and test sets in a 7:3 ratio. Findings and caveats that apply to the study as a whole: In cross-validation, a model built on a 13 V-J signature told ophthalmopathy apart from stable hyperthyroidism with approximately 90% sensitivity and roughly 81% specificity, and in testing the same model reached 80%/75%. In validation, progression to ophthalmopathy was predicted by the model with more than 65% sensitivity and approximately 78% specificity, a median of approximately 6.5 months before onset. Most expanded thyroid clonotypes (frequency above 0.001) were also detected in blood, a finding suggesting that blood repertoires may reflect thyroid immune responses. No statistical method was used to fix the sample size in advance, and group allocation was not hidden from the investigators.

Ophthalmopathy patients had moderately to severely active disease, with a Clinical Activity Score of 3 or more, a NOSPECS grade of 4 or more, and a disease duration of less than 3 months. Exclusion was applied to patients with uncontrolled infections, other autoimmune diseases, pregnancy or lactation. Clinical symptoms, serum thyroxine and TRAb, thyroid ultrasound, and orbital computed tomography formed the basis for the diagnoses. Ficoll-Paque density gradient centrifugation was used to isolate PBMCs from approximately 10 ml of fresh peripheral blood. Trizol reagent was used to extract total RNA, and RNA quality was then checked on an Agilent 2100 Bioanalyzer. The CDR3 goes from the cysteine to the phenylalanine over 14 residues. The read is trimmed to its CDR3 DNA, 42 bases read in frame from base 1. For this chain, trimming is 5 bases at the V end and 3 bases at the J end, and the number of junction bases without a gene match is 6. CDR1 and CDR2, per the germline V gene, are SQVTM and ANQGSEA.

TCR beta CDR3 regions were amplified from RNA transcripts. For the first round of RT-PCR on the TCR CDR3, the HTBI primer set was used together with the Qiagen OneStep RT-PCR kit. Libraries were constructed in a second round of multiplex PCR, after which size selection and purification were performed. Libraries were sequenced paired-end with 100 bp reads on an Illumina HiSeq2000. Concerning the study's data processing: SOAPnuke was used to process the raw data, throwing out any read that contained adapters or uncalled bases, had a mean Phred below 15, or lacked an exact constant-primer or identifier match. COPE v1.2.5 was used to merge the high-quality paired reads, and each unique nucleotide sequence was defined as a clonotype. Clonotypes were aligned to IMGT TRBV, TRBD and TRBJ reference segments using MiTCR v1.1. The analysis was restricted to V-J combinations with a frequency above 0.0001, which together covered 99.2% of the repertoires. The TCS score was defined as F50 (clonal expansion) divided by E x V (chaos), with BLOSUM62-based TCRdist calculated between CDR3 peptides within each V-J. Welch's t-statistics and random forest reduced roughly 530 V-J features to 13, which were used in a naive Bayes classifier (R e1071). The raw public data were reprocessed by TCRdb itself: fastp quality trimming at Q25, MiXCR clonotype calling, in-frame beta chains only. Rows are combined by CDR3 protein, so each entry shows the most common genes and DNA. TCRdb, not the authors, supplied the V and J calls. This sample has around 570,000 distinct CDR3 sequences in its table, and just under 20% of those were observed once. Of the sample, over 45% is held by the ten largest clones.

This clonotype appeared a few times. Its antigen target is currently unknown. No base qualities exist here, and no much larger clone lies one base off it. The chain is assembled from TRBV29-1 and TRBJ2-3, with 9 bases matching TRBD2. The receptor's source is a man aged 35-49 years with Graves' ophthalmopathy. Material: blood. The CDR3 protein sequence reads: CSVSPGLATDTQYF. The sequenced DNA: TGCAGCGTTTCCCCGGGACTAGCAACAGATACGCAGTATTTT.